Each of the 19 T cell receptor beta chains below was sequenced from the same sample in a study of metastatic and nonmetastatic thyroid tumors. TCRdb re-clonotyped the PCR reads through MiXCR. The profile shows 15,000 to 20,000 clones, 37% of them singletons. All patients reached thyroid surgery having received no treatment beforehand. Sequenced input: tumor tissue. These receptors were obtained from a female donor with papillary thyroid cancer or a benign thyroid nodule (not recorded which). Some clones in this sample may be carry-over from other donors' samples.

This clone was observed a handful of times. The rearrangement uses TRBV20-1 and TRBJ1-6; no firm D call. Germline-derived CDR1 and CDR2 are DFQATT and SNEGSKA (reference sequence). CDR3 length: 12 amino acids. V dropped 0 bases and J dropped 6 bases, with 3 bases sitting between them. DNA for the CDR3: TGCAGTGCTAGAGATGGTAATTCACCCCTCCACTTT. Amino acids: CSARDGNSPLHF.

This clone was observed a few times. The rearrangement joins TRBV6-2 or TRBV6-3 to TRBJ2-7; a weak D match, TRBD1 (6 bases). This CDR3 is built from 14 residues. Trimming left V 2 bases short and J 0 bases short, with 8 bases between. Germline CDR1 MNHEY, CDR2 SVGEGT. DNA of the CDR3: TGTGCCAGCAGTTACACAGGGAGCTCCTACGAGCAGTACTTC. The encoded protein is CASSYTGSSYEQYF.

The rearrangement links TRBV11-1 to TRBJ1-1; no reliable D call. The germline V gene has CDR1 SGHAT and CDR2 FQDESV (reference sequence). V shed 5 bases and J shed 2 bases, with 9 bases lying between them. This CDR3 region has 13 residues. This chain's CDR3 is CASSPGGNTEAFF. CDR3 DNA sequence: TGTGCCAGCAGCCCAGGCGGTAACACTGAAGCTTTCTTT.

The rearrangement joins TRBV6-1 to TRBJ1-6; 7 nucleotides match TRBD1. The CDR3 totals 15 residues. The V and J ends lost 7 bases and 6 bases, in that order; junction bases with no gene match: 9. Germline assignment: CDR1 MNHNS and CDR2 SASEGT. The CDR3 loop reads CASNLQGETNSPLHF. The DNA for the CDR3 is TGTGCCAGCAACCTTCAGGGGGAGACTAATTCACCCCTCCACTTT.

This clone was detected only a few times. The chain joins TRBV2 to TRBJ1-2; 7 nucleotides line up with TRBD1. Germline values: CDR1 SNHLY, CDR2 FYNNEI. J was trimmed by 4 bases and V by 1 base; bases with no gene match: 6. This CDR3 comprises 15 residues. The CDR3 sequence: CASSEGDSLGYGYTF. The CDR3 nucleotides read TGTGCCAGCAGTGAAGGGGACAGTCTCGGCTATGGCTACACCTTC.

V usage is TRBV7-2 and J usage is TRBJ1-3; maybe TRBD1 (5 bases). CDR1 is SGHTA and CDR2 is FQGNSA in the germline V gene. CDR3 length: 15 amino acids. Trimming pared 2 bases from V and 4 bases from J, leaving 12 bases between. The CDR3 protein is CASSLTWGGGNTIYF. The CDR3 DNA follows: TGTGCCAGCAGCTTAACGTGGGGGGGAGGAAACACCATATATTTT.

The V call is TRBV11-1, the J call TRBJ1-2; 9 bases align to TRBD1. CDR1 and CDR2 (germline): SGHAT, FQDESV (reference sequence). The CDR3 extends over 16 amino acids. The ends lost 1 base at V and 1 base at J; junction bases unmatched: 4. In DNA, the CDR3 is TGTGCCAGCAGCTTAGGGACAGGGGTCGTTAACTATGGCTACACCTTC. Translating gives CASSLGTGVVNYGYTF. The full variable domain, with the rest looked up from reference TRBV11-1 and TRBJ1-2, is EAEVAQSPRYKITEKSQAVAFWCDPISGHATLYWYRQILGQGPELLVQFQDESVVDDSQLPKDRFSAERLKGVDSTLKIQPAELGDSAMYLCASSLGTGVVNYGYTFGSGTRLTVV.

This clone showed up just a few times. J is TRBJ1-6 and V is TRBV6-2 or TRBV6-3; 7 bases fit TRBD1. The CDR3 covers 13 residues. CDR1 is MNHEY and CDR2 is SVGEGT in the germline V gene. Trimming cost V 8 bases and J 7 bases; bases outside gene matches: 5. Here the CDR3 reads CASGTDGNSPLHF. The DNA of the CDR3 is TGTGCCAGCGGGACAGATGGAAATTCACCCCTCCACTTT.

This clone has a handful of counts. The J gene is TRBJ1-2, the V gene TRBV2; D is unclear. The CDR3 spans 15 residues. V lost 3 bases to trimming and J lost 3 bases, with 14 bases between them. Germline assignment: CDR1 SNHLY and CDR2 FYNNEI. The CDR3 nucleotides read TGTGCCAGCAGTGAGTACGAGCAAACCTACTATGGCTACACCTTC. It yields the protein CASSEYEQTYYGYTF.

The chain employs TRBV7-6 and TRBJ2-7; D is ambiguous. Between the trimmed V and J ends, which lost 3 bases and 3 bases, there was a span of 9 bases. The CDR3 is 13 amino acids. Germline CDR1 SGHVS, CDR2 FNYEAQ. CDR3 loop: CASSFGSHYEQYF. As DNA, the CDR3 is TGTGCCAGCAGCTTCGGCAGCCACTACGAGCAGTACTTC.

The J gene is TRBJ2-2, the V gene TRBV2; TRBD2 might be the D (5 bases). CDR3 length: 17 amino acids. Per the germline V gene, CDR1 is SNHLY and CDR2 is FYNNEI. V was shortened by 3 bases and J by 9 bases, with 23 bases between the two germline ends. Here the CDR3 DNA reads TGTGCCAGCAGTGACCCCCTATGGGTAGCCGGGGAAAGGGAGCTGTTTTTT. Its protein product is CASSDPLWVAGERELFF.

The table lists this clone with a few counts. The gene calls are TRBV2 and TRBJ2-3, with D perhaps TRBD2 (6 bases). This CDR3 spans 13 amino acids. V was clipped by 8 bases and J by 2 bases, with 11 bases between them. Germline values: CDR1 SNHLY, CDR2 FYNNEI. CDR3 nucleotides: TGTGCCAGCTTGGGGGGACCCACAGATACGCAGTATTTT. As protein: CASLGGPTDTQYF.

The genes are TRBV7-2 and TRBJ1-4; TRBD1 agrees at 9 bases. The length of the CDR3 is 15 residues. Germline V gene data show CDR1 as SGHTA and CDR2 as FQGNSA. The ends lost 1 base at V and 5 bases at J; junction bases unmatched: 2. CDR3 sequence reads: CASSLGDRDNEKLFF. The CDR3 DNA is TGTGCCAGCAGCTTAGGGGACAGGGACAATGAAAAACTGTTTTTT.

The sample holds a few counts of this clone. This CDR3 is CASSNGGDEAFF. In DNA, the CDR3 is TGTGCCAGCAGTAACGGGGGAGACGAGGCTTTCTTT. The chain joins TRBV6-1 to TRBJ1-1, with D possibly being TRBD1 (5 bases). Germline V CDR1 and CDR2: MNHNS, SASEGT. The CDR3 totals 12 residues. V dropped 5 bases and J dropped 11 bases, with 15 bases sitting between them.

J is TRBJ1-2 and V is TRBV6-1; TRBD1 aligns across 8 bases. V dropped 6 bases and J dropped 4; count of bases not matched to a gene: 4. Germline CDR1 is MNHNS and CDR2 is SASEGT. The CDR3 length is 13 residues. CDR3 amino acids: CASSLGTGYGYTF. The CDR3 DNA is TGTGCCAGCAGCCTCGGGACAGGCTATGGCTACACCTTC.

This clone was seen at least ten times. The gene calls are TRBV12-3 or TRBV12-4 and TRBJ2-1; no firm D call. Trimming stripped 2 bases from V and 7 bases from J, with 18 bases between. CDR3 length: 16 residues. CDR3 region: CASSLRETLLRNEQFF. In DNA, the CDR3 is TGTGCCAGCAGTTTACGCGAGACCCTCCTGAGGAATGAGCAGTTCTTC.

This clone appeared a single time. This chain uses TRBV5-1 with TRBJ1-5, with 10 positions matching TRBD1. The germline gives CDR1 SGHRS, CDR2 YFSETQ. The CDR3 has 14 amino acids. V dropped 5 bases and J dropped 3; count of bases not matched to a gene: 2. This CDR3 is CASRGTGDNQPQHF. The CDR3 bases are TGCGCCAGCAGGGGGACAGGGGACAATCAGCCCCAGCATTTT.

CDR3 sequence reads: CSAGTSGYNEQFF. As DNA, the CDR3 is TGCAGCGCTGGGACTAGTGGCTACAATGAGCAGTTCTTC. The chain joins TRBV29-1 to TRBJ2-1, with 8 nucleotides matching TRBD2. This CDR3 is built from 13 residues. The V gene's germline CDR1 is SQVTM and CDR2 ANQGSEA. J lost 3 bases, V lost 7 bases, and 5 bases had no gene match.

This chain joins TRBV5-1 and TRBJ2-1; D may be TRBD2 (5 bases). The CDR3 is made up of 15 amino acids. Germline assignment: CDR1 SGHRS and CDR2 YFSETQ. With 0 bases removed from V and 0 bases from J, the gap between germline ends came to 7 bases. In DNA form, the CDR3 reads TGCGCCAGCAGCTTGGGGGGAGTCTCCTACAATGAGCAGTTCTTC. This encodes CASSLGGVSYNEQFF.